The 32 T cell receptor beta chains below were found in one sample sequenced in a study of T cells in Graves' hyperthyroidism and ophthalmopathy. Template material for amplifying TCR beta CDR3 regions consisted of RNA transcripts. The TCR CDR3 was amplified in a first-round RT-PCR using the HTBI primer set. TCRdb re-called the multiplex PCR reads with MiXCR, one entry per CDR3 protein. The profile shows roughly 580,000 distinct CDR3 sequences, around 45% of them singletons. Sequenced material: peripheral blood or thyroid tissue (not recorded which). These TCRs come from a woman aged 18-29 years with Graves' hyperthyroidism.

As to this clonotype: Germline is not matched at one junction end, which may reflect a read error. J is TRBJ1-6 and V is TRBV7-2, with D tentatively TRBD1 (6 bases). The CDR3 loop spans 15 amino acids. The V gene's germline CDR1 is SGHTA and CDR2 FQGNSA. The CDR3, as DNA: TGCGCCAGCAGCCGGGCGATGGGGGCCGATTCACCCCTCCACTTT. Translating it yields CASSRAMGADSPLHF. Full variable domain (outside the CDR3, taken from reference TRBV7-2 and TRBJ1-6): GAGVSQSPSNKVTEKGKDVELRCDPISGHTALYWYRQSLGQGLEFLIYFQGNSAPDKSGLPSDRFSAERTGGSVSTLTIQRTQQEDSAVYLCASSRAMGADSPLHFGNGTRLTVT.

This clonotype was seen at least ten times. CDR3 DNA sequence: TGTGCCAGCAGCCGAAGACAGGGAGGTACTGAAGCTTTCTTT. Translating gives CASSRRQGGTEAFF. The chain joins TRBV7-9 to TRBJ1-1; TRBD1 matches at 7 bases. Germline assignment: CDR1 SEHNR and CDR2 FQNEAQ (reference sequence). CDR3 size: 14 residues. The junction had 8 bases not matched to a gene; V was cut back by 5 bases and J by 5 bases.

This clonotype occurred many times. This rearrangement joins TRBV29-1 to TRBJ1-2; 9 nucleotides align to TRBD1. The germline V gene encodes CDR1 SQVTM and CDR2 ANQGSEA. Trimming at V came to 2 bases and at J to 6 bases, leaving 7 bases not matched to a gene. The CDR3 is 14 amino acids. CDR3 coding DNA: TGCAGCGTTGAACCCCGGACAGGGGAAAATGGCTACACCTTC. As protein: CSVEPRTGENGYTF. Full variable domain (missing parts from reference TRBV29-1 and TRBJ1-2): SAVISQKPSRDICQRGTSLTIQCQVDSQVTMMFWYRQQPGQSLTLIATANQGSEATYESGFVIDKFPISRPNLTFSTLTVSNMSPEDSSIYLCSVEPRTGENGYTFGSGTRLTVV.

This clonotype was seen a few times. This chain connects TRBV7-2 to TRBJ2-7, with 14 positions matching TRBD2. The CDR3 covers 16 residues. Germline V gives CDR1 SGHTA, CDR2 FQGNSA. After removal of 1 base from V and 4 bases from J, the junction contained 3 bases not matched to a gene. The CDR3 protein is CASSLGLAGGQYEQYF. Here the CDR3 DNA reads TGTGCCAGCAGCTTAGGACTAGCGGGAGGGCAATACGAGCAGTACTTC.

This clonotype was found a few times. The chain couples TRBV7-6 to TRBJ1-5; TRBD1 agrees at 7 bases. Germline V gives CDR1 SGHVS, CDR2 FNYEAQ. With V trimmed by 9 bases and J by 4 bases, 3 bases remained unmatched. CDR3 length: 12 residues. The DNA of the CDR3 is TGTGCCAGTTTGACAGGGAATCAGCCCCAGCATTTT. Translation gives CASLTGNQPQHF.

This CDR3 reads CASTSESGANVLTF. For the CDR3, the DNA is TGTGCCAGCACCTCGGAGTCTGGGGCCAACGTCCTGACTTTC. The chain employs TRBV7-8 and TRBJ2-6; D remains unclear. This CDR3 spans 14 amino acids. Trimming took off 7 bases at V and 1 base at J, with 8 bases between the two ends. Germline values: CDR1 SGHVS, CDR2 FQNEAQ.

The chain employs TRBV5-6 and TRBJ2-6, with D unclear. Germline V gene sequence: CDR1 SGHDT, CDR2 YYEEEE. Trimming removed 0 bases from V and 4 bases from J, with 5 bases in between. The CDR3 loop spans 14 amino acids. CDR3 sequence reads: CASSLGLGANVLTF. CDR3 nucleotides: TGTGCCAGCAGCTTGGGTCTGGGGGCCAACGTCCTGACTTTC.

The chain couples TRBV12-3 or TRBV12-4 to TRBJ1-1, with a possible D match to TRBD1 (6 bases). The CDR3 has 14 residues. The germline V and J ends were trimmed by 6 bases and 0 bases, with 11 bases remaining between them. Here the CDR3 reads CASSRQEMNTEAFF. The CDR3 coding sequence is TGTGCCAGCAGCCGACAGGAGATGAACACTGAAGCTTTCTTT.

This chain links TRBV29-1 with TRBJ2-2, with a weak D call TRBD2 (7 bases). The germline V and J ends were trimmed by 2 bases and 6 bases, with 19 bases remaining between them. The germline gives CDR1 SQVTM, CDR2 ANQGSEA. CDR3 length: 16 residues. CDR3 sequence reads: CSVETGGGVAAGELFF. The DNA of the CDR3 is TGCAGCGTTGAAACGGGGGGCGGGGTGGCGGCCGGGGAGCTGTTTTTT.

This clonotype was seen more than once but under ten times. The chain links TRBV20-1 to TRBJ1-6; a weak D match, TRBD1 (5 bases). V was clipped by 1 base and J by 7 bases, with 11 bases between them. This CDR3 contains 14 residues. From germline, CDR1 is DFQATT and CDR2 SNEGSKA (reference sequence). CDR3 protein: CSARAVRVNSPLHF. The DNA for the CDR3 is TGCAGTGCTAGAGCCGTCAGGGTGAATTCACCCCTCCACTTT.

The chain is built from TRBV2 and TRBJ1-4; no clear D gene. The CDR3 has 14 residues. Germline V gene data show CDR1 as SNHLY and CDR2 as FYNNEI. Trimming cost V 1 base and J 10 bases, with 13 bases left between them. The CDR3 coding sequence is TGTGCCAGCAGTGAAGACAGTGGTACGCGAAAACTGTTTTTT. Translating it yields CASSEDSGTRKLFF. The complete variable domain, with remaining parts taken from reference TRBV2 and TRBJ1-4, reads EPEVTQTPSHQVTQMGQEVILRCVPISNHLYFYWYRQILGQKVEFLVSFYNNEISEKSEIFDDQFSVERPDGSNFTLKIRSTKLEDSAMYFCASSEDSGTRKLFFGSGTQLSVL.

The chain has TRBV25-1 and TRBJ1-1, with a weak D call TRBD1 (5 bases). Germline values: CDR1 MGHDK, CDR2 SYGVNS. V was pared by 7 bases and J by 3 bases, with 6 bases between. The length of the CDR3 is 11 residues. The DNA for the CDR3 is TGTGCCAGCATGACAGACACTGAAGCTTTCTTT. As protein: CASMTDTEAFF.

This clonotype was picked up many times. The chain employs TRBV15 and TRBJ2-5; D tentatively fits TRBD1 or TRBD2 (5 bases each). This CDR3 spans 14 amino acids. The germline V and J ends were trimmed by 6 bases and 1 base, with 12 bases remaining between them. Germline-derived CDR1 and CDR2 are LNHNV and YYDKDF (reference sequence). The CDR3 reads CATRRRDLQETQYF. CDR3 DNA sequence: TGTGCCACCAGAAGACGGGACCTCCAAGAGACCCAGTACTTC.

There are a few counts of this clonotype. V usage is TRBV6-5 and J usage is TRBJ2-5, with TRBD2 matching 10 bases. The CDR3 is 17 amino acids. Germline CDR1 MNHEY, CDR2 SVGAGI. The V and J ends lost 5 bases and 2 bases, in that order; junction bases with no gene match: 11. CDR3 sequence: CASSTPRASGSQETQYF. The CDR3 DNA reads TGTGCCAGCAGTACACCCCGGGCTAGCGGGAGTCAAGAGACCCAGTACTTC.

The chain uses TRBV11-2 and TRBJ1-1; D gene ambiguous. This CDR3 region has 15 residues. Germline CDR1 SGHAT, CDR2 FQNNGV. The germline V and J ends were trimmed by 6 bases and 1 base, with 15 bases remaining between them. CDR3 DNA sequence: TGTGCCAGCAGTGAATACGGACTAGGGAACACTGAAGCTTTCTTT. Encoded protein: CASSEYGLGNTEAFF.

This chain connects TRBV10-2 to TRBJ1-4; D gene ambiguous. Germline V gives CDR1 WSHSY, CDR2 SAAADI. The length of the CDR3 is 14 residues. The V end was cut by 4 bases, the J end by 3 bases, with 9 bases between. This CDR3 is CASSGMNSNEKLFF. The CDR3 nucleotides are TGCGCCAGCAGTGGTATGAATTCTAATGAAAAACTGTTTTTT.

This clonotype was observed at least ten times. The chain carries TRBV7-9 and TRBJ1-2; TRBD1 agrees at 10 bases. V trimming: 4 bases; J trimming: 9 bases; junction bases outside the gene matches: 8. This CDR3 is built from 14 residues. The V gene's germline CDR1 is SEHNR and CDR2 FQNEAQ (reference sequence). CDR3 in amino acids: CASSSLGTGDSYTF. The CDR3 coding sequence is TGTGCCAGCAGCTCCCTCGGGACAGGGGACAGCTACACCTTC.

The chain carries TRBV14 and TRBJ2-5; maybe TRBD2 (5 bases). CDR1 is SGHDN and CDR2 is FVKESK in the germline V gene. The CDR3 spans 15 residues. With 1 base removed from V and 5 bases from J, the gap between germline ends came to 14 bases. The CDR3 nucleotides read TGTGCCAGCAGCCAAGTGGAACTGAAGCGGGAGACCCAGTACTTC. Translation gives CASSQVELKRETQYF.

This clonotype was recorded a few times. V usage is TRBV7-2 and J usage is TRBJ1-2, with 7 bases lining up with TRBD1. The length of the CDR3 is 15 residues. J was trimmed by 3 bases and V by 4 bases; bases with no gene match: 8. Per germline, CDR1 SGHTA and CDR2 FQGNSA. The CDR3 sequence is CASSSTWTGDYGYTF. CDR3 sequence (DNA): TGTGCCAGCAGCTCGACTTGGACAGGAGACTATGGCTACACCTTC.

The chain carries TRBV20-1 and TRBJ1-5, with D possibly matching TRBD1 (5 bases). Looked up from germline, CDR1 is DFQATT and CDR2 is SNEGSKA (reference sequence). Trimming pared 1 base from V and 4 bases from J, leaving 17 bases between. The CDR3 has 16 residues. Here the CDR3 reads CSARVSGGRVNQPQHF. The CDR3 region has the DNA TGCAGTGCTAGAGTATCCGGGGGACGGGTTAATCAGCCCCAGCATTTT.

There are many counts of this clonotype. The CDR3 nucleotides are TGTGCCAGCAGCTTATTCGGGGTTGTGACTGAAGCTTTCTTT. It translates to CASSLFGVVTEAFF. The V and J genes are TRBV7-9 and TRBJ1-1, with unresolved D. V was trimmed by 2 bases and J by 5 bases, leaving 12 bases between them. Germline CDR1 is SEHNR and CDR2 is FQNEAQ (reference sequence). This CDR3 is 14 amino acids long. Looking up the rest from reference TRBV7-9 and TRBJ1-1 gives the full variable domain: DTGVSQNPRHKITKRGQNVTFRCDPISEHNRLYWYRQTLGQGPEFLTYFQNEAQLEKSRLLSDRFSAERPKGSFSTLEIQRTEQGDSAMYLCASSLFGVVTEAFFGQGTRLTVV.

The V call is TRBV6-1, the J call TRBJ1-1; possibly TRBD1 for D (6 bases). V lost 5 bases and J 6 bases, leaving 22 bases between the germline ends. The CDR3 covers 16 residues. Germline lookup yields CDR1 MNHNS and CDR2 SASEGT. The CDR3 coding sequence is TGTGCCAGCAGTCGCGGGACAATCCTTTTGGTGCCTGAAGCTTTCTTT. Translated: CASSRGTILLVPEAFF.

There are many counts of this clonotype. This chain links TRBV14 with TRBJ1-1; 8 positions match TRBD1. V shed 4 bases, J shed 3 bases, and the junction held 4 bases outside the gene matches. Germline CDR1 is SGHDN and CDR2 is FVKESK. The length of the CDR3 is 14 residues. The CDR3 DNA sequence: TGTGCCAGCAGCCGGGGACAGGCCCACACTGAAGCTTTCTTT. Residues: CASSRGQAHTEAFF.

This clonotype has a count of ten or more. The chain employs TRBV7-8 and TRBJ1-6; no reliable D call. V dropped 6 bases and J dropped 7 bases, with 13 bases sitting between them. Germline CDR1 and CDR2: SGHVS and FQNEAQ. The CDR3 totals 14 residues. The CDR3 nucleotides read TGTGCCAGCAGACGCAGGTGGCCCAATTCACCCCTCCACTTT. The encoded protein is CASRRRWPNSPLHF.

This clonotype was detected a few times. The rearrangement links TRBV29-1 to TRBJ2-5, with TRBD2 matching 7 bases. Germline V CDR1 and CDR2: SQVTM, ANQGSEA. There are 13 residues in the CDR3. The trim removed 3 bases at V and 3 bases at J, leaving 4 bases unmatched. The CDR3 spells CSVEGTTKETQYF. The CDR3 region has the DNA TGCAGCGTTGAGGGGACTACGAAAGAGACCCAGTACTTC.

Worth noting for this clonotype: A junction boundary mismatches the germline segment, possibly from a read error. The chain employs TRBV5-5 and TRBJ1-1, with D unresolved. The CDR3 is 14 residues long. Germline CDR1 SGHKS, CDR2 YYEKEE (reference sequence). CDR3 amino acids: CASSHRRMNTEAFF. CDR3 sequence (DNA): TGCGCCAGCAGCCACAGAAGAATGAACACTGAAGCTTTCTTT.

The genes are TRBV2 and TRBJ1-1; 8 bases agree with TRBD1. The ends lost 11 bases at V and 1 base at J; junction bases unmatched: 9. Germline V gene data show CDR1 as SNHLY and CDR2 as FYNNEI. The CDR3 is 14 residues long. CDR3 protein: CARTGTGANTEAFF. CDR3 DNA sequence: TGTGCCCGCACCGGGACAGGCGCGAACACTGAAGCTTTCTTT.

The J gene is TRBJ2-7, the V gene TRBV5-1, with D possibly TRBD1 on 5 matching bases. The length of the CDR3 is 14 residues. V was cut by 0 bases and J by 2 bases, with 9 bases left in between. From germline, CDR1 is SGHRS and CDR2 YFSETQ. The DNA for the CDR3 is TGCGCCAGCAGCTTGGGACAGAACACCTACGAGCAGTACTTC. It codes for CASSLGQNTYEQYF.

The chain carries TRBV7-3 and TRBJ2-7; D not certain. The CDR3 runs to 14 residues. V gave up 2 bases and J gave up 7 bases, with 15 bases separating them. Germline V gives CDR1 SGHTA, CDR2 FQGTGA. CDR3 nucleotides: TGTGCCAGCAGCTTAGGTCCGGCTGCGGCAGAGCAGTACTTC. Translated, it gives CASSLGPAAAEQYF.

The chain joins TRBV9 to TRBJ2-5; TRBD2 might be the D (5 bases). The V and J ends lost 4 bases and 0 bases respectively, with 13 bases between them. CDR1 is SGDLS, CDR2 YYNGEE, per germline. The CDR3 runs to 15 residues. CDR3 region: CASSTGREHQETQYF. The CDR3 DNA sequence: TGTGCCAGCAGCACCGGAAGGGAGCACCAAGAGACCCAGTACTTC.

V and J are TRBV15 and TRBJ2-7, with 9 bases fitting TRBD2. CDR1 is LNHNV and CDR2 is YYDKDF in the germline V gene (reference sequence). This CDR3 region has 17 residues. V was pared by 3 bases and J by 3 bases, with 12 bases of the junction left unmatched. The CDR3 sequence: CATSSVSGLAGFYEQYF. CDR3 sequence (DNA): TGTGCCACCAGCAGCGTGAGTGGGCTAGCGGGATTCTACGAGCAGTACTTC.

Concerning this clonotype: Germline and junction disagree at one end, which may indicate a read error. V gene TRBV7-2 combines with J gene TRBJ1-1; D not certain. The CDR3 runs to 14 residues. Germline V lookup: CDR1 SGHTA, CDR2 FQGNSA. CDR3 sequence: CASSQAGGNTEAFF. The CDR3 DNA reads TGCGCCAGCAGCCAAGCGGGAGGGAACACTGAAGCTTTCTTT. The variable domain in full, completed from reference TRBV7-2 and TRBJ1-1, reads GAGVSQSPSNKVTEKGKDVELRCDPISGHTALYWYRQSLGQGLEFLIYFQGNSAPDKSGLPSDRFSAERTGGSVSTLTIQRTQQEDSAVYLCASSQAGGNTEAFFGQGTRLTVV.